This T cell receptor beta chain was sequenced for a study of read filtering for tumor transcriptome and immune sequencing. Study-level information: By R-ISS, stages I, II and III held around 8, 16 and 7 patients.

Molecular barcoded adaptors covering alpha/delta and beta/gamma chains were used on about 390 ng RNA. Each CDR3 protein gets one entry after TCRdb re-called the reads with MiXCR. The profile shows 35,000 to 50,000 distinct CDR3 sequences, 10% to 15% of them singletons. V dropped 4 bases and J dropped 11 bases, with 12 bases sitting between them. Germline V lookup: CDR1 SGHDT, CDR2 YYEEEE. This CDR3 is 11 amino acids long. This clonotype was counted many times. Sequencing input: a population of CD138-negative cells sorted from bone marrow. J is TRBJ1-1 and V is TRBV5-6; D is unclear. This clonotype was obtained from a donor aged 40 or over with multiple myeloma. The CDR3: CASSRFDEAFF. CDR3 coding DNA: TGTGCCAGCAGCCGATTTGATGAGGCTTTCTTT.